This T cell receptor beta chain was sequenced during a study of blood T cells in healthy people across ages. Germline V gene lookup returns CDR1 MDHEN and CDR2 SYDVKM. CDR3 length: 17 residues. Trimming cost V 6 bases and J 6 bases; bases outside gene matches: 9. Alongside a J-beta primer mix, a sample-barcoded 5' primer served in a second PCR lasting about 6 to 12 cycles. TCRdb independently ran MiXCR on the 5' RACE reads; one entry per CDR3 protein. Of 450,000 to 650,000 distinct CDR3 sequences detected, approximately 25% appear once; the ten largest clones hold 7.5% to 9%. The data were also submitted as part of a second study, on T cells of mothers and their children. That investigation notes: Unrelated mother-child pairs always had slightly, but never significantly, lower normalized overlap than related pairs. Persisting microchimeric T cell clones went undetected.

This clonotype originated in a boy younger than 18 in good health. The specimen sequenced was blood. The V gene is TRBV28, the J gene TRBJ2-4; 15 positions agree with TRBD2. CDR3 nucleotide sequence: TGTGCCAGCAGCCGAGGACTAGCGGGAGGGCCAATAAACATTCAGTACTTC. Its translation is CASSRGLAGGPINIQYF.